What follows are 15 T cell receptor beta chains derived from one specimen sequenced in a study of T cells expressing NK-cell markers. TCRdb reprocessed the 5' RACE reads and reports one entry per CDR3 protein, with no DNA. Its table lists roughly 160,000 distinct CDR3 sequences. The sequenced sample was blood T cells: a sorted CD56 or NKG2C T cell subset, CD4+ or CD8+ T cells, or bulk PBMC T cells (not recorded which). The origin of the receptors is a man aged 18-75 years in good health.

The V call is TRBV7-9, the J call TRBJ2-7; the TCRdb call, TRBD1, lacks DNA for checking. Germline V gene data show CDR1 as SEHNR and CDR2 as FQNEAQ (reference sequence). The CDR3 sequence is 14 residues long. CDR3: CASRAHEGASEQYF.

J is TRBJ2-7 and V is TRBV6-4; TCRdb designates TRBD1, a call that cannot be tested without DNA. The CDR3 is 14 amino acids. Germline CDR1 MRHNA, CDR2 SNTAGT. The CDR3 loop reads CASSARGQSYEQYF.

This rearrangement joins TRBV4-1 to TRBJ1-6. Per germline, CDR1 MGHRA and CDR2 YSYEKL. The CDR3 loop spans 16 amino acids. Here the CDR3 reads CASRVSQSSYNSPLHF.

This chain uses TRBV11-2 with TRBJ2-5. There are 14 residues in the CDR3. Germline CDR1 is SGHAT and CDR2 is FQNNGV. This CDR3 reads CASSLVGGLETQYF.

The V gene is TRBV28, the J gene TRBJ2-4; TCRdb reports TRBD2, a call that lacks DNA to check it against. Germline loops: CDR1 MDHEN, CDR2 SYDVKM. This CDR3 is built from 16 residues. Here the CDR3 reads CASSLPFTLAKNIQYF.

CDR3 residues: CASSTGGGRETQYF. V usage is TRBV6-2 or TRBV6-3 and J usage is TRBJ2-5; as DNA is missing, the TRBD1 call by TCRdb cannot be tested. Germline lookup yields CDR1 MNHEY and CDR2 SVGEGT. This CDR3 spans 14 amino acids.

The chain uses TRBV14 and TRBJ2-3; TCRdb proposes TRBD1, but this gene call is untestable without DNA. Germline assignment: CDR1 SGHDN and CDR2 FVKESK. The CDR3 is 14 amino acids. The CDR3 protein is CASSRGGGHQTQYF.

This rearrangement joins TRBV9 to TRBJ1-2. Germline V gives CDR1 SGDLS, CDR2 YYNGEE. The CDR3 extends over 13 amino acids. The CDR3 reads CASSTFRSDGYTF.

The chain joins TRBV6-2 or TRBV6-3 to TRBJ2-1. Per germline, CDR1 MNHEY and CDR2 SVGEGT. The CDR3 runs to 14 residues. The chain's CDR3 is CASSSYGVYNEQFF.

This chain connects TRBV18 to TRBJ2-1; TCRdb gives TRBD1 as the D gene, but with no DNA this cannot be confirmed. Germline assignment: CDR1 KGHSH and CDR2 LQKENI. The CDR3 covers 16 residues. CDR3 loop: CASSPEDTYSYNEQFF.

The chain is built from TRBV2 and TRBJ1-4; TCRdb gives TRBD1 as the D gene, but with no DNA this cannot be confirmed. The length of the CDR3 is 15 residues. Germline assignment: CDR1 SNHLY and CDR2 FYNNEI. The CDR3: CASSTGGGWNEKLFF.

This chain connects TRBV7-8 to TRBJ2-3; TCRdb gives TRBD2 as the D gene, but with no DNA this cannot be confirmed. The CDR3 has 16 amino acids. Germline assignment: CDR1 SGHVS and CDR2 FQNEAQ. CDR3 amino acids: CASSLDGGGAGDTQYF.

The CDR3 sequence: CSARDHLGQGFTYEQFF. The J gene is TRBJ2-1, the V gene TRBV20-1; as DNA is missing, the TRBD1 call by TCRdb cannot be tested. This CDR3 region has 17 residues. CDR1 is DFQATT, CDR2 SNEGSKA, per germline (reference sequence).

This chain links TRBV12-5 with TRBJ1-1. The CDR3 has 13 amino acids. Germline V gene sequence: CDR1 LGHNT, CDR2 FRNRAP. The CDR3 region is CASGLRTNTEAFF. The full variable domain, in which reference TRBV12-5 and TRBJ1-1 provide the parts outside the CDR3, is DARVTQTPRHKVTEMGQEVTMRCQPILGHNTVFWYRQTMMQGLELLAYFRNRAPLDDSGMPKDRFSAEMPDATLATLKIQPSEPRDSAVYFCASGLRTNTEAFFGQGTRLTVV.

This chain uses TRBV28 with TRBJ2-5. Germline V gene lookup returns CDR1 MDHEN and CDR2 SYDVKM. CDR3 length: 14 amino acids. CDR3 region: CASSLFAVQGPPYF.